The 30 T cell receptor beta chains listed next were all sequenced from one sample in a study of T cell changes during pregnancy in multiple sclerosis. The repertoire was sequenced with immunoSEQ multiplex PCR; TCRdb's copy has only in-frame clones and lacks some. The sample consists of 30,000 to 45,000 clones, roughly 85% of them appearing once. The sample in question was CD4+ T cells from peripheral blood mononuclear cells, obtained before pregnancy. These receptors all stem from a female donor with multiple sclerosis, enrolled in a pregnancy study.

The V gene is TRBV5-1, the J gene TRBJ2-3, with D possibly TRBD2 on 6 matching bases. The CDR3 sequence is 14 residues long. Germline assignment: CDR1 SGHRS and CDR2 YFSETQ. The ends were cut back, 0 bases at V and 5 bases at J, with 10 bases in the middle. CDR3 DNA: TGCGCCAGCAGCTTGGGCGGGGAGGTAGATACGCAGTATTTT. Translation gives CASSLGGEVDTQYF. Drawing the rest from reference TRBV5-1 and TRBJ2-3, the complete variable domain is KAGVTQTPRYLIKTRGQQVTLSCSPISGHRSVSWYQQTPGQGLQFLFEYFSETQRNKGNFPGRFSGRQFSNSRSEMNVSTLELGDSALYLCASSLGGEVDTQYFGPGTRLTVL.

CDR3 nucleotides: TGTGCCAGCAGTCCGGGACTGACGAACACCGGGGAGCTGTTTTTT. Encoded protein: CASSPGLTNTGELFF. V usage is TRBV7-8 and J usage is TRBJ2-2; TRBD2 might be the D (6 bases). Trimming shortened V by 6 bases and J by 0 bases, and 11 bases separated the two germline ends. The CDR3 has 15 amino acids. Germline V gene data show CDR1 as SGHVS and CDR2 as FQNEAQ.

The J gene is TRBJ2-5, the V gene TRBV5-1; 9 bases agree with TRBD2. The ends lost 5 bases at V and 2 bases at J; junction bases unmatched: 7. Germline-derived CDR1 and CDR2 are SGHRS and YFSETQ. CDR3 size: 15 residues. CDR3 DNA: TGCGCCAGCAGATCTAGCGGGGAAGATCAAGAGACCCAGTACTTC. Protein sequence: CASRSSGEDQETQYF.

The chain employs TRBV4-2 and TRBJ2-7; 11 bases agree with TRBD2. CDR1 and CDR2 (germline): LGHNA, YNFKEQ. Trimming at V came to 0 bases and at J to 2 bases, leaving 9 bases not matched to a gene. The CDR3 runs 18 residues. This chain's CDR3 is CASSQDGLAGGPTYEQYF. As DNA, the CDR3 is TGTGCCAGCAGCCAAGACGGTCTAGCGGGAGGACCAACCTACGAGCAGTACTTC.

The chain recombines TRBV29-1 with TRBJ1-4; 8 bases align to TRBD1. J lost 8 bases, V lost 3 bases, and 5 bases had no gene match. Germline loops: CDR1 SQVTM, CDR2 ANQGSEA. CDR3 length equals 13 residues. DNA of the CDR3: TGCAGCGTTGAGGGACAGGAAGAAGAAAAACTGTTTTTT. Protein sequence: CSVEGQEEEKLFF.

This chain connects TRBV2 to TRBJ1-2; perhaps TRBD1 as D (6 bases). CDR1 and CDR2 from the germline V gene are SNHLY and FYNNEI. Trimming cost V 6 bases and J 5 bases, with 10 bases left between them. The CDR3 is 12 residues long. The DNA for the CDR3 is TGTGCCAGCAGAGCGACAGGTTATGGCTACACCTTC. Translated: CASRATGYGYTF.

The rearrangement uses TRBV19 and TRBJ1-1; D may be TRBD1 (6 bases). V was clipped by 2 bases and J by 0 bases, with 10 bases between them. Germline CDR1 is LNHDA and CDR2 is SQIVND (reference sequence). The CDR3 covers 15 residues. The CDR3 loop reads CASSIQGFLNTEAFF. The CDR3 DNA sequence: TGTGCCAGTAGTATACAGGGGTTCTTGAACACTGAAGCTTTCTTT.

This clone was picked up a small number of times. The J gene is TRBJ2-1, the V gene TRBV7-6; 7 bases fit TRBD2. The CDR3 sequence is 14 residues long. J gave up 10 bases and V 4 bases, and 10 bases lay outside the gene matches. Germline V CDR1 and CDR2: SGHVS, FNYEAQ. The CDR3 loop reads CASSYSGGSKEQFF. The CDR3 bases are TGTGCCAGCAGCTATTCCGGGGGGTCAAAGGAGCAGTTCTTC.

This clone was seen a few times. This sequence joins TRBV5-8 and TRBJ2-1; 10 bases agree with TRBD2. V lost 2 bases, J lost 0 bases, and 2 bases stayed unmatched. This CDR3 is 16 amino acids long. From germline, CDR1 is SGHTS and CDR2 YDEGEE. The DNA of the CDR3 is TGTGCCAGCAGCTTTAGGACTAGCGGCTCCTACAATGAGCAGTTCTTC. Protein product: CASSFRTSGSYNEQFF.

J is TRBJ2-7 and V is TRBV28; 9 nucleotides align to TRBD2. CDR1 and CDR2 from the germline V gene are MDHEN and SYDVKM. V shed 4 bases and J 6 bases; nucleotides not matched to a gene: 10. This CDR3 is 15 amino acids long. The CDR3 protein is CASSSIGTSFSEQYF. The CDR3, as DNA: TGTGCCAGCAGTTCTATAGGGACTAGCTTCTCCGAGCAGTACTTC.

This sequence joins TRBV28 and TRBJ2-5; 7 bases are shared with TRBD1. The V segment lost 5 bases and the J segment 2 bases; nucleotides outside the gene matches: 5. The CDR3 covers 14 residues. In germline, CDR1 is MDHEN, CDR2 SYDVKM. The CDR3 spells CASSRGTAQETQYF. In DNA, the CDR3 is TGTGCCAGCAGTCGTGGGACAGCTCAAGAGACCCAGTACTTC.

The rearrangement uses TRBV27 and TRBJ1-1; possible D gene TRBD1, 5 bases. V lost 1 base and J lost 4, with 13 bases in between. CDR1 is MNHEY, CDR2 SMNVEV, per germline (reference sequence). The CDR3 spans 15 residues. CDR3 coding DNA: TGTGCCAGCAGTTTATTTCAGGGCCTCAGCACTGAAGCTTTCTTT. Translation gives CASSLFQGLSTEAFF.

This clone was detected a few times. V and J are TRBV7-9 and TRBJ1-5; maybe TRBD1 (5 bases). This CDR3 is built from 16 residues. Trimming pared 5 bases from V and 2 bases from J, leaving 16 bases between. Germline V gene lookup returns CDR1 SEHNR and CDR2 FQNEAQ (reference sequence). The CDR3 DNA follows: TGTGCCAGCAGCCCCTCCCCCGGAGGGGGCAATCAGCCCCAGCATTTT. Its translation: CASSPSPGGGNQPQHF. Variable domain in full (rest from reference TRBV7-9 and TRBJ1-5): DTGVSQNPRHKITKRGQNVTFRCDPISEHNRLYWYRQTLGQGPEFLTYFQNEAQLEKSRLLSDRFSAERPKGSFSTLEIQRTEQGDSAMYLCASSPSPGGGNQPQHFGDGTRLSIL.

This chain connects TRBV6-5 to TRBJ2-7, with D perhaps TRBD1 (5 bases). This CDR3 is built from 13 residues. Germline V lookup: CDR1 MNHEY, CDR2 SVGAGI. The V end was cut by 4 bases, the J end by 0 bases, with 7 bases between. The CDR3 spells CASSSTVSYEQYF. The CDR3 nucleotides read TGTGCCAGCAGTTCGACAGTCTCCTACGAGCAGTACTTC.

This clone was counted a single time. This chain joins TRBV19 and TRBJ1-4; D is uncertain. Germline V gives CDR1 LNHDA, CDR2 SQIVND (reference sequence). The CDR3 length is 13 residues. Between the trimmed V and J ends, which lost 2 bases and 8 bases, there was a span of 9 bases. CDR3 in DNA: TGTGCCAGTAGTATATGGGAGAGAGAAAAACTGTTTTTT. This translates into CASSIWEREKLFF.

This chain links TRBV28 with TRBJ1-5; 9 bases are a match to TRBD1. The CDR3 runs 17 residues. Germline V gene sequence: CDR1 MDHEN, CDR2 SYDVKM. J was trimmed by 2 bases and V by 2 bases; bases with no gene match: 7. The CDR3 bases are TGTGCCAGCAGTTTAGGGGACAGGGTTGGAGGCAATCAGCCCCAGCATTTT. It encodes CASSLGDRVGGNQPQHF. The full variable domain, rest sourced from reference TRBV28 and TRBJ1-5, is DVKVTQSSRYLVKRTGEKVFLECVQDMDHENMFWYRQDPGLGLRLIYFSYDVKMKEKGDIPEGYSVSREKKERFSLILESASTNQTSMYLCASSLGDRVGGNQPQHFGDGTRLSIL.

V gene TRBV6-6 combines with J gene TRBJ1-2; TRBD1 aligns across 7 bases. J gave up 0 bases and V 5 bases, and 6 bases lay outside the gene matches. This CDR3 is 15 amino acids long. The germline V gene encodes CDR1 MNHNY and CDR2 SVGAGI (reference sequence). CDR3 amino acids: CASSGGQSTNYGYTF. As DNA, the CDR3 is TGTGCCAGCAGTGGGGGACAGTCGACTAACTATGGCTACACCTTC.

The rearrangement uses TRBV28 and TRBJ2-3; a possible D gene is TRBD1 (5 bases). Deletions cut 3 bases from V and 6 bases from J, with 13 bases between. The CDR3 runs 14 residues. Per the germline V gene, CDR1 is MDHEN and CDR2 is SYDVKM. CDR3 sequence reads: CASSFYSGLDTQYF. The CDR3 DNA follows: TGTGCCAGCAGTTTTTACTCAGGGTTGGATACGCAGTATTTT.

This sequence joins TRBV5-1 and TRBJ2-7; 8 nucleotides agree with TRBD1. The trim removed 0 bases at V and 5 bases at J, leaving 7 bases unmatched. The CDR3 covers 15 residues. Looked up from germline, CDR1 is SGHRS and CDR2 is YFSETQ. CDR3 residues: CASSLGGQGDHEQYF. CDR3 sequence (DNA): TGCGCCAGCAGCTTGGGCGGACAGGGAGATCACGAGCAGTACTTC.

The chain has TRBV27 and TRBJ1-1; 7 nucleotides agree with TRBD1. This CDR3 is 16 amino acids long. J lost 4 bases, V lost 1 base, and 9 bases had no gene match. Per the germline V gene, CDR1 is MNHEY and CDR2 is SMNVEV (reference sequence). The DNA for the CDR3 is TGTGCCAGCAGTTTATACAGGGGTTTGTTAGGCACTGAAGCTTTCTTT. This gives the protein CASSLYRGLLGTEAFF.

The chain couples TRBV19 to TRBJ2-5, with unresolved D. Looked up from germline, CDR1 is LNHDA and CDR2 is SQIVND (reference sequence). V shed 3 bases and J shed 5 bases, with 16 bases lying between them. There are 15 residues in the CDR3. CDR3 loop: CASSMDVIAPETQYF. CDR3 DNA: TGTGCCAGTAGTATGGATGTCATAGCCCCTGAGACCCAGTACTTC.

The rearrangement links TRBV7-2 to TRBJ1-2; D ambiguous. V lost 2 bases to trimming and J lost 3 bases, with 7 bases between them. This CDR3 spans 13 amino acids. CDR1 and CDR2 (germline): SGHTA, FQGNSA. This CDR3 is CASSLPYHYGYTF. CDR3 in DNA: TGTGCCAGCAGCTTACCCTACCACTATGGCTACACCTTC.

This clone was counted a single time. The chain uses TRBV30 and TRBJ1-2, with a weak D call TRBD1 (6 bases). The CDR3 spans 13 residues. Germline V lookup: CDR1 GTSNPN, CDR2 SVGIG (reference sequence). V was pared by 4 bases and J by 8 bases, with 17 bases between. DNA of the CDR3: TGTGCCTGGAACTCCAACAGGGCCTCAGGCTACACCTTC. Residues: CAWNSNRASGYTF.

The gene calls are TRBV4-1 and TRBJ2-2; 14 bases agree with TRBD2. Per germline, CDR1 MGHRA and CDR2 YSYEKL. Losses at the gene ends were 0 bases for V and 3 bases for J; bases not matched to a gene: 9. This CDR3 region has 20 residues. The CDR3 DNA reads TGCGCCAGCAGCCAAGATCGTTTGAGACTAGCGGGAGGGGACACCGGGGAGCTGTTTTTT. Encoded protein: CASSQDRLRLAGGDTGELFF.

This clone was picked up a small number of times. V gene TRBV29-1 combines with J gene TRBJ1-5; 8 nucleotides line up with TRBD1. In germline, CDR1 is SQVTM, CDR2 ANQGSEA. With V trimmed by 8 bases and J by 6 bases, 12 bases remained unmatched. This CDR3 spans 14 amino acids. The CDR3 loop is CSTSNGQGSQPQHF. The CDR3 region has the DNA TGCAGCACCAGTAATGGACAGGGAAGTCAGCCCCAGCATTTT.

The J gene is TRBJ2-5, the V gene TRBV9; the match to TRBD2 covers 9 bases. The CDR3 loop spans 16 amino acids. Germline trimming cut 4 bases from V and 1 base from J; bases unmatched to any gene: 8. CDR1 and CDR2 (germline): SGDLS, YYNGEE. The chain's CDR3 is CASSPHSAGGQETQYF. The CDR3, as DNA: TGTGCCAGCAGCCCGCATTCAGCGGGAGGCCAAGAGACCCAGTACTTC.

V usage is TRBV19 and J usage is TRBJ2-7; 9 positions match TRBD2. CDR1 and CDR2 from the germline V gene are LNHDA and SQIVND (reference sequence). The CDR3 sequence is 17 residues long. The ends lost 3 bases at V and 2 bases at J; junction bases unmatched: 11. The CDR3 region has the DNA TGTGCCAGTAGTATTGAGAGCGGGGGGCTAAAAACCTACGAGCAGTACTTC. Protein product: CASSIESGGLKTYEQYF. The full variable domain, completed using reference TRBV19 and TRBJ2-7, is DGGITQSPKYLFRKEGQNVTLSCEQNLNHDAMYWYRQDPGQGLRLIYYSQIVNDFQKGDIAEGYSVSREKKESFPLTVTSAQKNPTAFYLCASSIESGGLKTYEQYFGPGTRLTVT.

The chain recombines TRBV10-3 with TRBJ2-5, with 8 bases lining up with TRBD2. V was clipped by 6 bases and J by 5 bases; unmatched bases: 11. The CDR3 sequence is 15 residues long. Germline CDR1 reads ENHRY; CDR2 reads SYGVKD. The CDR3 reads CAISGREGGHETQYF. CDR3 coding DNA: TGTGCCATCAGCGGCCGGGAGGGAGGCCACGAGACCCAGTACTTC.

The rearrangement uses TRBV7-2 and TRBJ1-5; unclear D gene. V lost 0 bases, J lost 4 bases, and 10 bases lay in between. CDR1 and CDR2 (germline): SGHTA, FQGNSA. This CDR3 comprises 15 residues. The CDR3, as DNA: TGTGCCAGCAGCTTAGCGACGACGGGGAATCAGCCCCAGCATTTT. This sequence encodes CASSLATTGNQPQHF.

V gene TRBV6-6 combines with J gene TRBJ1-4; D gene unclear. The CDR3 consists of 14 residues. V dropped 11 bases and J dropped 0 bases, with 13 bases sitting between them. The V gene's germline CDR1 is MNHNY and CDR2 SVGAGI (reference sequence). The CDR3 reads CAGGGRSTNEKLFF. The DNA for the CDR3 is TGTGCCGGCGGCGGGAGATCAACTAATGAAAAACTGTTTTTT.